This T cell receptor (beta chain) was captured by sequencing in a study of T cell changes during pregnancy in multiple sclerosis. This clone came up once. Sequencing used immunoSEQ multiplex PCR; TCRdb keeps in-frame clones, though not all of them. The sample shows about 30,000 clones, approximately 90% of them seen only once. Trimming at V came to 5 bases and at J to 1 base, leaving 6 bases not matched to a gene. This CDR3 is built from 17 residues. Germline CDR1 reads LNHDA; CDR2 reads SQIVND (reference sequence). The source of this sequence is a female donor with multiple sclerosis, enrolled in a pregnancy study. The V and J genes are TRBV19 and TRBJ2-1; 12 bases agree with TRBD2. The sequences come from CD8+ T cells from peripheral blood mononuclear cells, collected before pregnancy. CDR3 in DNA: TGTGCCAGTAGTTCGTCTAGCGGGAGGGATTCCTACAATGAGCAGTTCTTC. Protein product: CASSSSSGRDSYNEQFF. Using reference TRBV19 and TRBJ2-1 for the parts outside the CDR3, the full variable domain is DGGITQSPKYLFRKEGQNVTLSCEQNLNHDAMYWYRQDPGQGLRLIYYSQIVNDFQKGDIAEGYSVSREKKESFPLTVTSAQKNPTAFYLCASSSSSGRDSYNEQFFGPGTRLTVL.